Listed here is a single TCR beta chain. Its antigen is not known. Time point defined: persistent/refractory GD, antithyroid drugs over 5 years with positive TRAb. The TCR library was prepared using RNA isolated from PBMCs. Graves' disease diagnoses used American Thyroid Association guidelines. Arm-PCR of CDR3 regions and iRepertoire HTBI primers were the basis on which TCR beta libraries were built. TCRdb recomputed calls from the multiplex PCR reads with MiXCR, one row per CDR3 protein. The table shows 350,000 to 450,000 distinct CDR3 sequences, with roughly a fifth occurring only once. The sample comes from a study of regulatory T cells in long-lasting Graves disease. Per germline, CDR1 SGHTA and CDR2 FQGNSA. The CDR3 is 14 amino acids. Germline trimming cut 2 bases from V and 6 bases from J; bases unmatched to any gene: 7. Study-wide results and caveats: Patients whose Graves' disease persisted exhibited lower TCR diversity than those newly diagnosed. TRBV28 was favored in persistent disease, as were TRBJ1-2 and TRBJ2-5.

Sample: peripheral blood mononuclear cells (PBMCs), taken when the disease was refractory, from a patient treated with antithyroid drugs. This sequence joins TRBV7-2 and TRBJ2-7, with TRBD2 matching over 7 bases. This TCR derives from a female donor with Graves disease. The CDR3 loop reads CASSLLGGVIEQYF. The DNA for the CDR3 is TGTGCCAGCAGCTTACTGGGGGGGGTGATCGAGCAGTACTTC.